This is a list of T cell receptor beta chains from one sample in a study of blood T cell repertoires in COVID-19. TCRdb keeps only in-frame clones here, not all; method: immunoSEQ multiplex PCR. The sample consists of roughly 110,000 clones, more than 75% of them appearing once. Sequencing input: peripheral blood. Receptors originate from a middle-aged woman with acute or convalescent COVID-19. Both conserved end residues are part of each CDR3. D genes are given only for firm matches. Rows may omit the clone size; those that give it use once, few, many or a size class.

d_call	j_call	v_call	clone_size	cdr3_nt	cdr3_aa
NA	TRBJ2-7	TRBV29-1	NA	TGCAGCGTCATGACAGGGAGGAACTACGAGCAGTACTTC	CSVMTGRNYEQYF
NA	TRBJ2-7	TRBV29-1	once	TGCAGCGTAGGGATCTCCTCGGGGGAGCAGTACTTC	CSVGISSGEQYF
TRBD1	TRBJ1-1	TRBV3-1/TRBV3-2	NA	TGTGCCAGCAGCAACAGGGGTCGGACTGAAGCTTTCTTT	CASSNRGRTEAFF
NA	TRBJ2-3	TRBV7-9	NA	TGTGCCAGTGGTCGAGGAGATATCACAGATACGCAGTATTTT	CASGRGDITDTQYF
TRBD1	TRBJ2-7	TRBV19	once	TGTGCCACTAAGGGGGACAGCTACGAGCAGTACTTC	CATKGDSYEQYF
TRBD1	TRBJ2-1	TRBV9	NA	TGTGCCAGCACCGCAGGACAGGGGGCTTACAATGAGCAGTTCTTC	CASTAGQGAYNEQFF
NA	TRBJ1-1	TRBV18	NA	TGTGCCAGCTCCATTGGGACACAGGAAGCTTTCTTT	CASSIGTQEAFF
NA	TRBJ1-3	TRBV27	NA	TGTGCCAGCAGTTTTAGAACTGGAAACACCATATATTTT	CASSFRTGNTIYF
NA	TRBJ2-1	TRBV5-4	NA	TGTGCCACAAGTAAGGGGAGGAATGAGCAGTTCTTC	CATSKGRNEQFF
NA	TRBJ1-5	TRBV2	NA	TGTGCCAGCAGTGACAGGGTTTTTCAGCCCCAGCATTTT	CASSDRVFQPQHF
TRBD1	TRBJ1-4	TRBV9	NA	TGTGCCAGCAGCGTAGGGCCAGGGACGGCAGGGGGATCAACTAATGAAAAACTGTTTTTT	CASSVGPGTAGGSTNEKLFF
TRBD1	TRBJ2-5	TRBV9	NA	TGTGCCAGCAGCGTAACAGGGGCAGGGGAGACCCAGTACTTC	CASSVTGAGETQYF
TRBD2	TRBJ2-5	TRBV4-3	NA	TGCGCCAGCAGCCAAGGCCGGACTAGCGGGCCACAAGAGACCCAGTACTTC	CASSQGRTSGPQETQYF
NA	TRBJ1-3	TRBV9	few	TGTGCCAGCAGCGTGACTAACTCTGGAAACACCATATATTTT	CASSVTNSGNTIYF
NA	TRBJ1-1	TRBV5-1	NA	TGCGCCAGCAGCCCCGGCGCGGACACTGAAGCTTTCTTT	CASSPGADTEAFF
NA	TRBJ2-7	TRBV6-5	NA	TGTGCCAGCTCCCGAGAGGGACTCTACGAGCAGTACTTC	CASSREGLYEQYF
TRBD1	TRBJ1-2	TRBV7-9	NA	TGTGCCAGCAGCTCACAGGGGAACTATGGCTACACCTTC	CASSSQGNYGYTF
TRBD1	TRBJ1-5	TRBV30	NA	TGTGCCTGGAGTGGGACAGGGAGCAATCAGCCCCAGCATTTT	CAWSGTGSNQPQHF
NA	TRBJ1-5	TRBV11-2	NA	TGTGCCAGCAGCTTAGATGGTTGGGGCTGGACCGGGCCCAATCAGCCCCAGCATTTT	CASSLDGWGWTGPNQPQHF
TRBD1	TRBJ1-6	TRBV5-1	NA	TGCGCCAGCAGCTTTGGACAGGACTATTCACCCCTCCACTTT	CASSFGQDYSPLHF
NA	TRBJ2-7	TRBV5-4	NA	TGTGCCAGCAGCTTGGGGAACAGGGGAGGTTCCTACGAGCAGTACTTC	CASSLGNRGGSYEQYF
NA	TRBJ1-3	TRBV5-4	NA	TGTGCCAGCAGCAGACAGGCCACGGGGGGAAACACCATATATTTT	CASSRQATGGNTIYF
NA	TRBJ2-6	TRBV7-9	NA	TGTGCCAGCAGCCCAGGGTTGGGTGGGGCCAACGTCCTGACTTTC	CASSPGLGGANVLTF
TRBD1	TRBJ2-3	TRBV10-2	NA	TGCGCCAGCACCTGGACAGGGAAAAACACAGATACGCAGTATTTT	CASTWTGKNTDTQYF
TRBD2	TRBJ2-1	TRBV5-8	NA	TGTGCCAGCAGCTCTGGGGGGGGTTACAATGAGCAGTTCTTC	CASSSGGGYNEQFF
TRBD2	TRBJ2-7	TRBV7-2	NA	TGTGCCAGCAGCCTAGCGGGGGCCGCCTACGAGCAGTACTTC	CASSLAGAAYEQYF
NA	TRBJ2-3	TRBV5-1	NA	TGCGCCAGCGGCCCGGCGGCAGGGAACCCCACAGATACGCAGTATTTT	CASGPAAGNPTDTQYF
NA	TRBJ2-7	TRBV9	NA	TGTGCCAGCAGCGTAGCCGGGGGTCCCGCCTACGAGCAGTACTTC	CASSVAGGPAYEQYF
NA	TRBJ1-1	TRBV12-3/TRBV12-4	NA	TGTGCCAGCAGTTCGGGGAACACTGAAGCTTTCTTT	CASSSGNTEAFF
TRBD2	TRBJ2-1	TRBV3-1/TRBV3-2	NA	TGTGCCAGCAGCGTAGCGGGGGGGACCTCCTACAATGAGCAGTTCTTC	CASSVAGGTSYNEQFF
NA	TRBJ2-7	TRBV7-8	NA	TGTGCCAGCAGCTTAACAGCCTACGAGCAGTACTTC	CASSLTAYEQYF
NA	TRBJ1-5	TRBV2	NA	TGTGCCAGCCATAGACTACTCGCGGATCAGCCCCAGCATTTT	CASHRLLADQPQHF
TRBD2	TRBJ2-7	TRBV11-2	once	TGTGCCAGCAGGAATGGGGGACTAGAATACGAGCAGTACTTC	CASRNGGLEYEQYF
NA	TRBJ1-2	TRBV10-3	NA	TGTGCCATCAGTGAGTCGGACAGAGTTGGCTACACCTTC	CAISESDRVGYTF
NA	TRBJ1-1	TRBV30	few	TGTGTTATTAGGGGCGGTATCGCTGAAGCTTTCTTT	CVIRGGIAEAFF
NA	TRBJ2-2	TRBV11-2	NA	TGTGCCAGCAGCTTAAGCAACACCGGGGAGCTGTTTTTT	CASSLSNTGELFF
NA	TRBJ1-2	TRBV19	NA	TGTGCCAGTAGTATAGATCGTCGTCAGTCCTATGGCTACACCTTC	CASSIDRRQSYGYTF
TRBD1	TRBJ1-6	TRBV30	NA	TGTGCCTGGTCGGGACAGGTTAATTCACCCCTCCACTTT	CAWSGQVNSPLHF
NA	TRBJ2-4	TRBV6-5	few	TGTGCCAGCAGTCTGGGGGCCCTGAAAAACATTCAGTACTTC	CASSLGALKNIQYF
TRBD1	TRBJ1-5	TRBV19	NA	TGTGCCAGTAGTACCCGGGGACAGGGGAATCAGCCCCAGCATTTT	CASSTRGQGNQPQHF
NA	TRBJ2-1	TRBV5-4	few	TGTGCCAGCACGTCTGAGGGGGCGGGGAATGAGCAGTTCTTC	CASTSEGAGNEQFF
TRBD2	TRBJ2-1	TRBV5-1	NA	TGCGCCAGCCGGGGGGGGCCCACCTACAATGAGCAGTTCTTC	CASRGGPTYNEQFF
NA	TRBJ1-1	TRBV30	NA	TGTGCCTGGGCACAGGGTATTTTCTCTGAAGCTTTCTTT	CAWAQGIFSEAFF
TRBD1	TRBJ1-1	TRBV5-1	many	TGCGCCAGCAGCTTAGGGGGCCAGAACACTGAAGCTTTCTTT	CASSLGGQNTEAFF
TRBD1	TRBJ2-2	TRBV5-1	NA	TGCGCCAGCACACGGGACAGGAACACCGGGGAGCTGTTTTTT	CASTRDRNTGELFF
NA	TRBJ2-1	TRBV29-1	NA	TGCAGCCGAACGGGCGGGGACAATGAGCAGTTCTTC	CSRTGGDNEQFF
NA	TRBJ2-5	TRBV7-6	NA	TGTGCCAGCAGCAGTAGAAGCAATTCGTACCAAGAGACCCAGTACTTC	CASSSRSNSYQETQYF
TRBD1	TRBJ1-4	TRBV25-1	NA	TGTGCCAGCAGTGGGGGACAGGGCCATAATGAAAAACTGTTTTTT	CASSGGQGHNEKLFF
NA	TRBJ1-4	TRBV10-3	NA	TGTGCCATCAGTGAAAACGGTCGATGGGAAAAACTGTTTTTT	CAISENGRWEKLFF
TRBD2	TRBJ2-7	TRBV18	NA	TGTGCCAGCTCACCAGGGACTAGCGGGGCGAACTACGAGCAGTACTTC	CASSPGTSGANYEQYF
TRBD2	TRBJ2-5	TRBV6-5	NA	TGTGCCAGCAGTTTAACTAGCGGGGTTCAGGAGACCCAGTACTTC	CASSLTSGVQETQYF
TRBD1	TRBJ2-1	TRBV7-2	NA	TGTGCCAGCAGCTCGACAGGGCACTACAATGAGCAGTTCTTC	CASSSTGHYNEQFF
TRBD2	TRBJ2-1	TRBV7-9	NA	TGTGCCAGCAGCTTAGGACTAGCGGGGGGCCAGAATGAGCAGTTCTTC	CASSLGLAGGQNEQFF
NA	TRBJ1-3	TRBV6-1	NA	TGTGCCAGCAGTGTGATTATCGGGGTTCAATCTGGAAACACCATATATTTT	CASSVIIGVQSGNTIYF
NA	TRBJ1-6	TRBV11-2	NA	TGTGCCAGCAGCTCCCTAGCTCGGGGGGAATCACCCCTCCACTTT	CASSSLARGESPLHF
NA	TRBJ1-1	TRBV6-5	once	TGTGCCAGCAGCCAATCTTATACTACCGAAGCTTTCTTT	CASSQSYTTEAFF
TRBD1	TRBJ1-4	TRBV5-5	NA	TGTGCCAGCAGCGGCGCCGGGACAGCGAATGAAAAACTGTTTTTT	CASSGAGTANEKLFF